The rows below give T cell receptor beta chains drawn from one sample of a study of blood T cell repertoires in COVID-19. The data were produced by immunoSEQ multiplex PCR, yet TCRdb's version contains in-frame clones alone and is incomplete. This table has 250,000 to 350,000 clones, approximately 90% appearing once. The sample was peripheral blood. Source of these receptors: a woman aged 60-70 years with acute or convalescent COVID-19. Each CDR3 is given with its conserved first and last residue. The D gene is left open where the match is weak. Clone size is stated in some rows and not others, as once, few, many or a class when expanded.

d_gene,abundance,v_gene,j_gene,CDR3aa,CDR3nt
-,few,TRBV18,TRBJ2-7,CASSPLSSYEQYF,TGTGCCAGCTCACCACTATCTAGCTACGAGCAGTACTTC
-,-,TRBV29-1,TRBJ1-2,CSGPGPTF,TGCAGCGGGCCAGGGCCCACCTTC
TRBD1,-,TRBV7-9,TRBJ1-1,CASSTGPGTDEAFF,TGTGCCAGCAGCACGGGCCCTGGGACAGATGAAGCTTTCTTT
-,-,TRBV28,TRBJ2-6,CASSLDRAGANVLTF,TGTGCCAGCAGCCTAGACAGAGCTGGGGCCAACGTCCTGACTTTC
TRBD2,-,TRBV9,TRBJ2-3,CASSVDGLAGVVDTQYF,TGTGCCAGCAGCGTAGACGGGCTAGCGGGAGTGGTGGATACGCAGTATTTT
-,-,TRBV30,TRBJ2-7,CAWGGGHEQYF,TGTGCCTGGGGGGGAGGTCACGAGCAGTACTTC
TRBD2,-,TRBV20-1,TRBJ2-3,CSASPLAGAIRADTQYF,TGCAGTGCTAGTCCCCTAGCGGGGGCCATCAGGGCAGATACGCAGTATTTT
-,-,TRBV6-2/TRBV6-3,TRBJ1-5,CASSYKGQPQHF,TGTGCCAGCAGTTATAAGGGGCAGCCCCAGCATTTT
-,-,TRBV15,TRBJ1-5,CATSREGSSNQPQHF,TGTGCCACCAGCAGAGAAGGGAGTAGCAATCAGCCCCAGCATTTT
TRBD2,-,TRBV28,TRBJ2-2,CASTSDLFSGKFTGELFF,TGTGCCAGCACCTCCGACCTATTTAGCGGGAAGTTCACCGGGGAGCTGTTTTTT
-,-,TRBV6-5,TRBJ1-1,CASTLELSAFF,TGTGCCAGCACCCTAGAATTGTCGGCTTTCTTT
TRBD1,-,TRBV9,TRBJ2-5,CASSLEGQGSQETQYF,TGTGCCAGCAGCTTAGAGGGACAGGGGTCCCAAGAGACCCAGTACTTC
-,few,TRBV3-1/TRBV3-2,TRBJ1-1,CASSHSPGGPAFF,TGTGCCAGCAGCCACTCCCCGGGGGGGCCAGCTTTCTTT
TRBD1,-,TRBV27,TRBJ2-7,CASSFGTGGSYEQYF,TGTGCCAGCAGCTTTGGGACAGGGGGTTCCTACGAGCAGTACTTC